This T cell receptor (beta chain) was obtained from a study of vaccination and CD4 T cells after COVID-19. Whole-study results and caveats: Median roughly 90% of reactive clones detected in convalescent patients emerged only post-vaccination. Median numbers of SARS-CoV-2-reactive clonotypes increased from 21 to 38 (not a significant change).

CD4+ T cells that had been cultured provided DNA sequenced with the Oncomine TCR Beta short-read assay. TCRdb processed the PCR reads anew with MiXCR; each CDR3 protein has one entry. The sample includes some 16,000 distinct CDR3 sequences, 52% of them seen just once. The CDR3 is 13 amino acids. Germline V gives CDR1 DFQATT, CDR2 SNEGSKA (reference sequence). This sample's treatment: approximately nine-day PBMC culture with coronavirus spike peptide pools or control peptides (ViraFEST assay). The culture of 1.5 million to 2 million PBMCs per well included 9.5 to 10 IU/ml IL-2 and 8.5 to 10 ug/ml peptide pools. About this clonotype: The antigen remains undetermined.

The clonotype comes from a human donor who had recovered from COVID-19. Sequencing used CD4+ T cells from blood, cultured in vitro, obtained before SARS-CoV-2 vaccination. The V gene is TRBV20-1, the J gene TRBJ2-7; weak D call: TRBD2 (5 bases). The CDR3 is CSKAAPGAYEQYF. Here the CDR3 DNA reads TGCAGCAAAGCGGCACCTGGGGCCTACGAGCAGTACTTC.